Given below is one T cell receptor (beta chain) in context. Other DNA variants within this sample encode the same CDR3. This entry is derived from a study of blood T cell repertoires in COVID-19. At the level of the study: The United States, Italy and Spain supplied acute and convalescent COVID-19 samples. In each case, the material was cDNA or gDNA derived from T cells, B-cell-depleted T cells, or PBMCs.

Study processing details: Reference gene primer amplification yielded estimated nucleated cell counts. The table came from immunoSEQ multiplex PCR; TCRdb's copy has only in-frame clones and leaves some out. From that table come the V and J calls and clone size; the DNA was used to work out D and trimming. There are about 60,000 clones in the sample; more than 85% occur only once, and 2% to 2.5% lies in the top ten. The clonotype comes from a man between 60 and 70 years old with acute or convalescent COVID-19. Sequenced: peripheral blood.

The CDR3 reads CASSEAGSYEQYF. The CDR3 DNA is TGTGCCAGCAGTGAAGCCGGGTCCTACGAGCAGTACTTC. The chain recombines TRBV6-1 with TRBJ2-7, with D hard to call. Germline V gives CDR1 MNHNS, CDR2 SASEGT. The CDR3 runs 13 residues. The V and J ends lost 0 bases and 1 base respectively, with 4 bases between them.